One sample yielded the 24 T cell receptor beta chains listed below, sequenced in a study of T-cell reconstitution after alpha-beta-depleted transplantation in children. TCRbeta library construction was performed incorporating unique molecular identifiers. TCRdb analysed the PCR reads with MiXCR anew, one entry per CDR3 protein. Of some 460,000 distinct CDR3 sequences listed, roughly 16% were seen once; the top ten hold 29%. The sample in question was PBMCs, mostly from graft donor cells, obtained 360 days after TCRalphabeta/CD19-depleted stem cell transplant. Every receptor here comes from a boy in the first two years of life who had a stem cell transplant for Wiskott-Aldrich syndrome, so the T cells may come from the graft donor.

The V and J genes are TRBV10-3 and TRBJ2-3, with D possibly TRBD1 on 6 matching bases. The V end lost 0 bases, the J end lost 4 bases, and 14 bases lay between the germline ends. This CDR3 has 16 residues. Germline values: CDR1 ENHRY, CDR2 SYGVKD. The CDR3 nucleotides read TGTGCCATCAGTGAGTCGGGTACAGGGTCGGCAGATACGCAGTATTTT. It specifies CAISESGTGSADTQYF.

This clonotype showed up just once. V and J are TRBV7-2 and TRBJ2-5, with D possibly matching TRBD1 (6 bases). This CDR3 region has 15 residues. CDR1 is SGHTA and CDR2 is FQGNSA in the germline V gene. The V end lost 4 bases, the J end lost 5 bases, and 17 bases lay between the germline ends. The CDR3 coding sequence is TGTGCCAGCAGCTCTCAAGGGTCAGGGGCCGAGACCCAGTACTTC. This codes for CASSSQGSGAETQYF. The full variable domain, its missing parts supplied by reference TRBV7-2 and TRBJ2-5, is GAGVSQSPSNKVTEKGKDVELRCDPISGHTALYWYRQSLGQGLEFLIYFQGNSAPDKSGLPSDRFSAERTGGSVSTLTIQRTQQEDSAVYLCASSSQGSGAETQYFGPGTRLLVL.

The table lists this clonotype with a few counts. The chain combines TRBV7-9 with TRBJ1-1; a weak D match, TRBD1 (5 bases). The CDR3 length is 13 residues. Germline-derived CDR1 and CDR2 are SEHNR and FQNEAQ (reference sequence). V dropped 2 bases and J dropped 8 bases, with 12 bases sitting between them. The DNA for the CDR3 is TGTGCCAGCAGCTTAAAGCAGCGGGGGGAAGCTTTCTTT. Amino acid sequence: CASSLKQRGEAFF.

The CDR3 DNA follows: TGTGCCAGCAGCTTAGCGAGGCTAGCGGGAGCAACTTTTTTTTACGATGAGCAGTTCTTC. It is translated as CASSLARLAGATFFYDEQFF. The chain combines TRBV11-1 with TRBJ2-1; TRBD2 matches 10 bases. Germline values: CDR1 SGHAT, CDR2 FQDESV (reference sequence). The CDR3 extends over 20 amino acids. The ends lost 0 bases at V and 8 bases at J; junction bases unmatched: 19.

This clonotype has a handful of counts. The chain links TRBV12-3 or TRBV12-4 to TRBJ1-4, with 7 positions matching TRBD1. V gave up 5 bases and J gave up 7 bases; unmatched junction bases: 7. There are 14 residues in the CDR3. The CDR3, as DNA: TGTGCCAGCAGTGACAGGGTGGAAGGTGAAAAACTGTTTTTT. Its translation is CASSDRVEGEKLFF.

The rearrangement links TRBV21-1 to TRBJ2-7; TRBD1, as called in the table, went unchecked against the DNA. TRBV21-1 is described as a pseudogene. The CDR3 has 15 amino acids. The CDR3 here is CASSKGDRSSYEQYF. In nucleotides, the CDR3 is TGTGCCAGCAGCAAAGGGGACAGGAGCTCCTACGAGCAGTACTTC.

This clonotype was counted between two and nine times. DNA of the CDR3: TGCAGCGTTGGGGGTCCATCCTATGGCTACACCTTC. Translation gives CSVGGPSYGYTF. The chain couples TRBV29-1 to TRBJ1-2, with unresolved D. Germline V gene sequence: CDR1 SQVTM, CDR2 ANQGSEA. This CDR3 is built from 12 residues. V lost 4 bases and J 4 bases, leaving 10 bases between the germline ends.

The chain carries TRBV27 and TRBJ2-1; 10 bases are a match to TRBD2. J lost 8 bases, V lost 2 bases, and 9 bases had no gene match. CDR1 and CDR2 from the germline V gene are MNHEY and SMNVEV (reference sequence). The CDR3 runs to 16 residues. DNA of the CDR3: TGTGCCAGCAGTTTAAGCCCACTAGCGGGAAACTATGAGCAGTTCTTC. Translating it yields CASSLSPLAGNYEQFF.

This clonotype was detected ten times or more. J is TRBJ2-7 and V is TRBV29-1; D is possibly TRBD2 (5 bases). Germline V gives CDR1 SQVTM, CDR2 ANQGSEA. V gave up 6 bases and J gave up 9 bases, with 18 bases separating them. The CDR3 spans 12 residues. DNA of the CDR3: TGCAGCGTCGAGACGCCGGGATGGGCGCAGTACTTC. Its protein is CSVETPGWAQYF.

The gene calls are TRBV25-1 and TRBJ2-3; TRBD2 might be the D (5 bases). Germline V gene sequence: CDR1 MGHDK, CDR2 SYGVNS. Trimming took off 1 base at V and 4 bases at J, with 12 bases between the two ends. This CDR3 spans 15 amino acids. This chain's CDR3 is CASSEWKGSADTQYF. The CDR3, as DNA: TGTGCCAGCAGTGAATGGAAAGGGAGCGCAGATACGCAGTATTTT.

This clonotype turned up a few times. The chain employs TRBV20-1 and TRBJ2-3; 10 nucleotides line up with TRBD2. The CDR3 runs 16 residues. Germline V gene lookup returns CDR1 DFQATT and CDR2 SNEGSKA (reference sequence). Trimming at V came to 1 base and at J to 1 base, leaving 5 bases not matched to a gene. The CDR3 DNA is TGCAGTGCTAGAGGCTCACTAGCGGGACGCACAGATACGCAGTATTTT. As protein: CSARGSLAGRTDTQYF.

The table lists this clonotype with a few counts. The chain is built from TRBV9 and TRBJ2-3, with a possible D match to TRBD2 (6 bases). The germline V gene has CDR1 SGDLS and CDR2 YYNGEE. CDR3 length equals 15 residues. V lost 2 bases and J lost 4, with 14 bases in between. The CDR3 sequence: CASSVGSLVSDTQYF. Here the CDR3 DNA reads TGTGCCAGCAGCGTCGGGAGCCTTGTATCAGATACGCAGTATTTT.

The chain combines TRBV20-1 with TRBJ2-7; 8 positions agree with TRBD2. Trimming removed 5 bases from V and 3 bases from J; junction bases left unmatched: 15. CDR3 length: 16 amino acids. CDR1 and CDR2 from the germline V gene are DFQATT and SNEGSKA (reference sequence). The CDR3 sequence: CSAVARWDRGGYEQYF. The CDR3 region has the DNA TGCAGTGCTGTTGCCCGCTGGGACCGGGGGGGCTACGAGCAGTACTTC.

This chain joins TRBV4-1 and TRBJ1-1; D gene ambiguous. Germline CDR1 is MGHRA and CDR2 is YSYEKL. The CDR3 runs 14 residues. Trimming removed 1 base from V and 4 bases from J, with 10 bases in between. The CDR3 nucleotides read TGCGCCAGCAGCCAAGTTAAAGGAGTCACTGAAGCTTTCTTT. Encoded protein: CASSQVKGVTEAFF.

The J gene is TRBJ2-6, the V gene TRBV5-1; D unclear. CDR1 is SGHRS and CDR2 is YFSETQ in the germline V gene. V lost 8 bases and J lost 0, with 9 bases in between. The CDR3 runs to 14 residues. The CDR3 DNA follows: TGCGCCAGTACCAAGACCTCTGGGGCCAACGTCCTGACTTTC. Amino acid sequence: CASTKTSGANVLTF.

This clonotype was detected only a few times. Written as DNA, the CDR3 is TGTGCCAGCAGCTTTAGCGGGACGAGCACAGATACGCAGTATTTT. Encoded protein: CASSFSGTSTDTQYF. The chain carries TRBV7-2 and TRBJ2-3; 8 bases agree with TRBD2. V shed 3 bases and J 0 bases; nucleotides not matched to a gene: 2. CDR3 length equals 15 residues. The V gene's germline CDR1 is SGHTA and CDR2 FQGNSA.

This clonotype showed up just a few times. This chain uses TRBV20-1 with TRBJ2-5; D call uncertain. V was cut by 6 bases and J by 0 bases, with 11 bases left in between. The CDR3 runs 13 residues. Germline V gene sequence: CDR1 DFQATT, CDR2 SNEGSKA (reference sequence). CDR3 region: CSAWAVYQETQYF. The DNA for the CDR3 is TGCAGTGCCTGGGCGGTGTACCAAGAGACCCAGTACTTC.

This rearrangement joins TRBV4-3 to TRBJ2-2, with D unclear. The CDR3 runs 19 residues. Germline assignment: CDR1 LGHNA and CDR2 YSLEER. V was cut by 0 bases and J by 0 bases, with 17 bases left in between. CDR3 coding DNA: TGCGCCAGCAGCCAAGATTGTGACCAAAAGTTCGCGAACACCGGGGAGCTGTTTTTT. Residues: CASSQDCDQKFANTGELFF.

The chain uses TRBV3-1 and TRBJ2-1, with D unclear. From germline, CDR1 is LGHDT and CDR2 YNNKEL (reference sequence). The CDR3 is 13 residues long. With 2 bases removed from V and 4 bases from J, the gap between germline ends came to 6 bases. CDR3 sequence: CASSQRPYNEQFF. Here the CDR3 DNA reads TGTGCCAGCAGCCAACGTCCGTACAATGAGCAGTTCTTC.

This clonotype was detected only a few times. The chain combines TRBV6-2 or TRBV6-3 with TRBJ2-5; D may be TRBD2 (6 bases). Trimming stripped 4 bases from V and 5 bases from J, with 20 bases between. The CDR3 length is 16 residues. Germline CDR1 reads MNHEY; CDR2 reads SVGEGT. Written as DNA, the CDR3 is TGTGCCAGCAGTTCTTGGTATTCGGGGGAATTGGAGACCCAGTACTTC. Translated: CASSSWYSGELETQYF.

V gene TRBV6-1 combines with J gene TRBJ2-2, with 7 bases fitting TRBD2. V dropped 7 bases and J dropped 5; count of bases not matched to a gene: 7. This CDR3 contains 14 residues. Germline loops: CDR1 MNHNS, CDR2 SASEGT. CDR3 bases: TGTGCCAGCAAGACCGGGACTAAAACCGGGGAGCTGTTTTTT. This encodes CASKTGTKTGELFF.

This clonotype was detected only a few times. This chain connects TRBV5-5 to TRBJ1-3; D may be TRBD1 (5 bases). V was cut by 5 bases and J by 1 base, with 22 bases left in between. CDR1 is SGHKS and CDR2 is YYEKEE in the germline V gene (reference sequence). There are 18 residues in the CDR3. This chain's CDR3 is CASRKQVDRSTSGNTIYF. CDR3 nucleotide sequence: TGTGCCAGCAGGAAACAGGTCGACCGTTCGACGTCTGGAAACACCATATATTTT.

J is TRBJ2-7 and V is TRBV10-1; 8 bases match TRBD2. This CDR3 comprises 16 residues. Germline V gives CDR1 WNHNN, CDR2 SYGVQD (reference sequence). V gave up 3 bases and J gave up 0 bases; unmatched junction bases: 7. CDR3 region: CASSEGAAGGSYEQYF. In DNA form, the CDR3 reads TGCGCCAGCAGTGAAGGCGCGGCGGGGGGCTCCTACGAGCAGTACTTC.

This clonotype has a handful of counts. The J gene is TRBJ2-1, the V gene TRBV11-2; the D call may be TRBD1 or TRBD2 (5 bases each). The germline CDR1 and CDR2 sequences are SGHAT and FQNNGV. The V and J ends lost 5 bases and 2 bases respectively, with 16 bases between them. The CDR3 runs 16 residues. The DNA of the CDR3 is TGTGCCAGCAGCAGGGGACGAGGGACCACCTACAATGAGCAGTTCTTC. Its protein product is CASSRGRGTTYNEQFF.